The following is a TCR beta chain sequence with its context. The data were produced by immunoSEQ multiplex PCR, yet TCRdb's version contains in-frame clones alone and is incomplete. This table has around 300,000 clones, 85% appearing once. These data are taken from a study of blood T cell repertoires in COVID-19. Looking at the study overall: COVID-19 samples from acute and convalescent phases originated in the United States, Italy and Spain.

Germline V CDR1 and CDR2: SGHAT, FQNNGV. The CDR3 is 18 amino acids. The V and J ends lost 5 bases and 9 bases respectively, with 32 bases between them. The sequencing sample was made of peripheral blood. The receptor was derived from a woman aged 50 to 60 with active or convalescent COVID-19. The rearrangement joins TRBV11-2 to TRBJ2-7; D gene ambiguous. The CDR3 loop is CASSPLRTTPTEVGGQYF. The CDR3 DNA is TGTGCCAGCAGCCCCTTGAGAACAACACCGACTGAGGTGGGTGGGCAGTACTTC.